The 32 T cell receptor beta chains presented below share a single source sample, sequenced in a study of blood T cell repertoires in COVID-19. Measured with immunoSEQ multiplex PCR; TCRdb has only the in-frame clones, and not every one. The sample includes roughly 190,000 clones, approximately 90% seen only once; the top ten take around 5.8%. Sequencing used peripheral blood. Every receptor here comes from a man aged 40-55 years with active or convalescent COVID-19.

The V call is TRBV5-1, the J call TRBJ2-3; D is unresolved. CDR1 is SGHRS and CDR2 is YFSETQ in the germline V gene. CDR3 size: 12 residues. Trimming pared 4 bases from V and 5 bases from J, leaving 8 bases between. The CDR3 bases are TGCGCCAGCAGCCCTCCGGGAGATACGCAGTATTTT. This sequence encodes CASSPPGDTQYF.

V usage is TRBV11-3 and J usage is TRBJ1-1, with D hard to call. There are 16 residues in the CDR3. V was pared by 4 bases and J by 1 base, with 16 bases between. In germline, CDR1 is SGHNT, CDR2 YENEEA. This chain's CDR3 is CASSSPFGGKNTEAFF. CDR3 in DNA: TGTGCCAGCAGCTCCCCGTTTGGAGGGAAGAACACTGAAGCTTTCTTT.

The chain couples TRBV4-3 to TRBJ2-7, with D possibly TRBD1 on 5 matching bases. This CDR3 contains 15 residues. Per the germline V gene, CDR1 is LGHNA and CDR2 is YSLEER. V was pared by 1 base and J by 4 bases, with 14 bases between. CDR3 DNA sequence: TGCGCCAGCAGCCAAGCATGGGGCCACGAATACGAGCAGTACTTC. It yields the protein CASSQAWGHEYEQYF.

This CDR3 reads CASSLLSGTGVGNTIYF. Here the CDR3 DNA reads TGTGCCAGCAGCTTGCTTTCCGGGACAGGGGTTGGAAACACCATATATTTT. The rearrangement links TRBV5-6 to TRBJ1-3, with 10 bases that match TRBD1. The germline V gene has CDR1 SGHDT and CDR2 YYEEEE. The CDR3 has 17 residues. Unmatched junction bases numbered 7, after V lost 1 base and J lost 3 bases.

This clone was found once. The chain is built from TRBV19 and TRBJ2-1, with D maybe TRBD1 (6 bases). Per germline, CDR1 LNHDA and CDR2 SQIVND (reference sequence). Trimming stripped 5 bases from V and 6 bases from J, with 11 bases between. The CDR3 spans 13 residues. Here the CDR3 reads CASSAGTSNEQFF. CDR3 bases: TGTGCCAGTAGTGCCGGGACAAGCAATGAGCAGTTCTTC. Filled out from reference TRBV19 and TRBJ2-1, the complete variable domain reads DGGITQSPKYLFRKEGQNVTLSCEQNLNHDAMYWYRQDPGQGLRLIYYSQIVNDFQKGDIAEGYSVSREKKESFPLTVTSAQKNPTAFYLCASSAGTSNEQFFGPGTRLTVL.

The J gene is TRBJ2-1, the V gene TRBV7-3; 8 bases line up with TRBD2. The length of the CDR3 is 17 residues. The germline gives CDR1 SGHTA, CDR2 FQGTGA. Trimming took 5 bases from V and 1 from J; bases not matched to a gene: 10. CDR3 amino acids: CASSPRRERGSYNEQFF. CDR3 sequence (DNA): TGTGCCAGCAGCCCCCGGAGGGAGCGGGGGTCCTACAATGAGCAGTTCTTC.

The CDR3: CASTLMEHEAFF. The CDR3 DNA reads as TGTGCCAGCACGTTAATGGAGCATGAAGCTTTCTTT. V gene TRBV11-2 combines with J gene TRBJ1-1; the D is unclear. V was trimmed by 7 bases and J by 7 bases, leaving 13 bases between them. CDR3 size: 12 residues. The V gene's germline CDR1 is SGHAT and CDR2 FQNNGV.

The rearrangement uses TRBV5-1 and TRBJ1-1, with TRBD1 matching over 9 bases. The CDR3 runs 16 residues. V lost 0 bases, J lost 3 bases, and 6 bases stayed unmatched. CDR1 is SGHRS, CDR2 YFSETQ, per germline. CDR3 in amino acids: CASSLDRGLRDTEAFF. The CDR3 bases are TGCGCCAGCAGCTTGGACAGGGGGCTTAGGGACACTGAAGCTTTCTTT.

The chain uses TRBV19 and TRBJ1-3; D unresolved. Germline V gene lookup returns CDR1 LNHDA and CDR2 SQIVND (reference sequence). This CDR3 contains 15 residues. The V gene lost 3 bases and the J gene lost 3 bases, with 12 bases spanning the gap. The chain's CDR3 is CASSIPRLGGNTIYF. DNA of the CDR3: TGTGCCAGTAGTATCCCCCGACTGGGTGGAAACACCATATATTTT.

The CDR3 spells CASSLRGLAEKSSTDTQYF. In DNA form, the CDR3 reads TGTGCCAGCAGTTTAAGGGGACTAGCGGAAAAGTCTAGCACAGATACGCAGTATTTT. The J gene is TRBJ2-3, the V gene TRBV27, with 11 bases aligning to TRBD2. The V segment lost 2 bases and the J segment 0 bases; nucleotides outside the gene matches: 10. The germline gives CDR1 MNHEY, CDR2 SMNVEV (reference sequence). The CDR3 sequence is 19 residues long.

The CDR3 loop reads CASSPEVYTEAFF. The DNA of the CDR3 is TGCGCCAGCAGCCCGGAGGTTTACACTGAAGCTTTCTTT. The gene calls are TRBV5-1 and TRBJ1-1; D is undetermined. V lost 4 bases and J lost 3, with 10 bases in between. Germline CDR1 is SGHRS and CDR2 is YFSETQ. The CDR3 length is 13 residues.

The chain is built from TRBV19 and TRBJ1-5, with D tentatively TRBD1 (5 bases). Per the germline V gene, CDR1 is LNHDA and CDR2 is SQIVND (reference sequence). CDR3 length: 16 residues. Trimming cost V 6 bases and J 0 bases, with 15 bases left between them. In DNA, the CDR3 is TGTGCCAGTAGAGGGTTGGGGGGTAATAGCAATCAGCCCCAGCATTTT. The encoded protein is CASRGLGGNSNQPQHF.

The chain combines TRBV6-5 with TRBJ1-2, with D unresolved. Germline V lookup: CDR1 MNHEY, CDR2 SVGAGI. Trimming removed 5 bases at V and 2 bases at J, with 9 bases between. CDR3 size: 13 residues. CDR3 DNA sequence: TGTGCCAGCAGTCAGACACAAAACTATGGCTACACCTTC. It codes for CASSQTQNYGYTF.

The chain is built from TRBV27 and TRBJ2-7; 9 bases are a match to TRBD2. The V segment lost 8 bases and the J segment 2 bases; nucleotides outside the gene matches: 10. There are 15 residues in the CDR3. CDR1 is MNHEY and CDR2 is SMNVEV in the germline V gene (reference sequence). The CDR3 sequence is CASRGAGGFAYEQYF. CDR3 nucleotide sequence: TGTGCCAGCCGGGGCGCGGGGGGGTTCGCCTACGAGCAGTACTTC.

The chain's CDR3 is CASSSTGTANIQYF. The CDR3 DNA follows: TGTGCCAGCAGCTCTACCGGGACAGCCAACATTCAGTACTTC. The rearrangement uses TRBV5-6 and TRBJ2-4; 7 positions agree with TRBD1. CDR3 size: 14 residues. Per the germline V gene, CDR1 is SGHDT and CDR2 is YYEEEE. Trimming at V came to 3 bases and at J to 7 bases, leaving 7 bases not matched to a gene.

The CDR3 sequence is CASSRSGQGRSYEQYF. The CDR3 nucleotides read TGTGCCAGCAGCCGAAGTGGGCAGGGAAGGTCCTACGAGCAGTACTTC. The chain is built from TRBV5-5 and TRBJ2-7, with D tentatively TRBD1 (5 bases). Trimming left V 4 bases short and J 1 base short, with 18 bases between. Germline V lookup: CDR1 SGHKS, CDR2 YYEKEE (reference sequence). CDR3 size: 16 residues. The variable domain in full, with the rest retrieved from reference TRBV5-5 and TRBJ2-7, is DAGVTQSPTHLIKTRGQQVTLRCSPISGHKSVSWYQQVLGQGPQFIFQYYEKEERGRGNFPDRFSARQFPNYSSELNVNALLLGDSALYLCASSRSGQGRSYEQYFGPGTRLTVT.

This sequence joins TRBV15 and TRBJ2-2; D is perhaps TRBD1 (6 bases). The V end lost 5 bases, the J end lost 6 bases, and 19 bases lay between the germline ends. The CDR3 has 16 amino acids. Germline CDR1 LNHNV, CDR2 YYDKDF (reference sequence). CDR3 in DNA: TGTGCCACCAGCCGAAGCATACTACAGGGCGCCGGGGAGCTGTTTTTT. It encodes CATSRSILQGAGELFF.

The V call is TRBV28, the J call TRBJ2-2; D is perhaps TRBD2 (6 bases). Trimming stripped 7 bases from V and 7 bases from J, with 10 bases between. The length of the CDR3 is 12 residues. CDR1 is MDHEN, CDR2 SYDVKM, per germline. CDR3 in amino acids: CASTLAIGELFF. Here the CDR3 DNA reads TGTGCCAGCACCCTAGCGATCGGGGAGCTGTTTTTT.

The chain joins TRBV19 to TRBJ1-6, with 7 bases matching TRBD1. V trimming: 4 bases; J trimming: 0 bases; junction bases outside the gene matches: 12. CDR1 and CDR2 (germline): LNHDA, SQIVND (reference sequence). The CDR3 is 19 residues long. The CDR3: CASSTTQRGGFSYNSPLHF. The CDR3 nucleotides are TGTGCCAGTAGTACGACCCAGAGAGGGGGCTTCTCCTATAATTCACCCCTCCACTTT.

The chain is built from TRBV27 and TRBJ2-7; a weak D match, TRBD1 (5 bases). The CDR3 is 14 residues long. Germline V gene lookup returns CDR1 MNHEY and CDR2 SMNVEV (reference sequence). V was clipped by 0 bases and J by 5 bases, with 11 bases between them. CDR3 region: CASSLSQGYDEQYF. The CDR3 DNA reads as TGTGCCAGCAGTTTATCGCAGGGATACGACGAGCAGTACTTC.

This rearrangement joins TRBV19 to TRBJ1-6, with a weak D call TRBD1 (6 bases). The V gene lost 5 bases and the J gene lost 7 bases, with 21 bases spanning the gap. Germline values: CDR1 LNHDA, CDR2 SQIVND (reference sequence). CDR3 length: 17 amino acids. CDR3 DNA sequence: TGTGCCAGTAGTCCTACGGGGGGGCGAAACTTAAATTCACCCCTCCACTTT. It codes for CASSPTGGRNLNSPLHF.

This clone has only one observation. The chain uses TRBV3-1 (or the pseudogene TRBV3-2) and TRBJ2-4; tentative D call: TRBD1 (7 bases). Germline V CDR1 and CDR2: LGHDT, YNNKEL (reference sequence). The CDR3 length is 14 residues. The V end lost 8 bases, the J end lost 1 base, and 12 bases lay between the germline ends. Here the CDR3 DNA reads TGTGCCAGCGGAGGGGGCGCCGCCAAAAACATTCAGTACTTC. Encoded protein: CASGGGAAKNIQYF.

This chain links TRBV10-3 with TRBJ2-5; 7 bases are a match to TRBD2. The germline gives CDR1 ENHRY, CDR2 SYGVKD. The CDR3 consists of 16 residues. V trimming: 3 bases; J trimming: 1 base; junction bases outside the gene matches: 8. This chain's CDR3 is CAISDSSGQIQETQYF. The CDR3, as DNA: TGTGCCATCAGTGACTCTAGCGGCCAAATCCAAGAGACCCAGTACTTC.

The chain uses TRBV19 and TRBJ2-6, with D possibly matching TRBD1 (6 bases). V lost 5 bases to trimming and J lost 2 bases, with 16 bases between them. Germline values: CDR1 LNHDA, CDR2 SQIVND (reference sequence). This CDR3 spans 17 amino acids. CDR3 in amino acids: CASSATAGTTGANVLTF. As DNA, the CDR3 is TGTGCCAGTAGTGCAACCGCCGGGACAACTGGGGCCAACGTCCTGACTTTC.

The rearrangement uses TRBV12-3 or TRBV12-4 and TRBJ1-3; maybe TRBD1 (5 bases). CDR3 length: 13 amino acids. Trimming stripped 7 bases from V and 4 bases from J, with 11 bases between. The CDR3 spells CASMRGSGNTIYF. CDR3 bases: TGTGCCAGCATGCGGGGGTCAGGAAACACCATATATTTT.

This sequence joins TRBV18 and TRBJ2-7; TRBD2 matches 7 bases. The J segment lost 5 bases and the V segment lost 2 bases, leaving 6 bases of the junction unmatched. Germline lookup yields CDR1 KGHSH and CDR2 LQKENI. CDR3 length equals 14 residues. The CDR3 spells CASSPKGGVDEQYF. Written as DNA, the CDR3 is TGTGCCAGCTCACCAAAGGGAGGGGTCGACGAGCAGTACTTC.

This chain uses TRBV7-9 with TRBJ2-5; tentative D call: TRBD1 (6 bases). Germline assignment: CDR1 SEHNR and CDR2 FQNEAQ (reference sequence). The V end was cut by 1 base, the J end by 5 bases, with 17 bases between. CDR3 size: 16 residues. The DNA of the CDR3 is TGTGCCAGCAGCTTAGGGGGGCTGGCTCCCACGGAGACCCAGTACTTC. It codes for CASSLGGLAPTETQYF.

This sequence joins TRBV3-1 (or the pseudogene TRBV3-2) and TRBJ1-6, with a weak D call TRBD1 (6 bases). The CDR3 covers 14 residues. Germline V CDR1 and CDR2: LGHDT, YNNKEL (reference sequence). The V end was cut by 3 bases, the J end by 6 bases, with 9 bases between. The CDR3 is CASSHRDTNSPLHF. CDR3 nucleotides: TGTGCCAGCAGCCACCGGGACACTAATTCACCCCTCCACTTT.

This clone was counted only a few times. The rearrangement joins TRBV10-3 to TRBJ1-3, with 9 bases that match TRBD1. This CDR3 region has 15 residues. V lost 3 bases and J lost 4; bases outside the gene matches: 4. Germline V gene data show CDR1 as ENHRY and CDR2 as SYGVKD. The CDR3 DNA is TGTGCCATCAGTGAATTGGGACAGGGCGGAAACACCATATATTTT. Residues: CAISELGQGGNTIYF.

V gene TRBV5-6 combines with J gene TRBJ2-7; possibly TRBD1 for D (6 bases). The CDR3 extends over 13 amino acids. V lost 3 bases, J lost 6 bases, and 13 bases lay in between. From germline, CDR1 is SGHDT and CDR2 YYEEEE. This CDR3 is CASSWGPLSEQYF. CDR3 in DNA: TGTGCCAGCAGCTGGGGGCCCTTGAGCGAGCAGTACTTC.

This chain links TRBV28 with TRBJ1-2; TRBD1 agrees at 7 bases. The V segment lost 7 bases and the J segment 8 bases; nucleotides outside the gene matches: 4. CDR3 length: 11 amino acids. Germline V gene lookup returns CDR1 MDHEN and CDR2 SYDVKM. Written as DNA, the CDR3 is TGTGCCAGCAACGACAGGGTAGGCTACACCTTC. Translating it yields CASNDRVGYTF.

The V call is TRBV7-2, the J call TRBJ1-3; 7 nucleotides agree with TRBD1. Germline V gene data show CDR1 as SGHTA and CDR2 as FQGNSA. The CDR3 covers 17 residues. V gave up 5 bases and J gave up 2 bases; unmatched junction bases: 12. The CDR3 nucleotides are TGTGCCAGCAGCCGGGACTGGACAGGAACTACTGGAAACACCATATATTTT. Its translation: CASSRDWTGTTGNTIYF.